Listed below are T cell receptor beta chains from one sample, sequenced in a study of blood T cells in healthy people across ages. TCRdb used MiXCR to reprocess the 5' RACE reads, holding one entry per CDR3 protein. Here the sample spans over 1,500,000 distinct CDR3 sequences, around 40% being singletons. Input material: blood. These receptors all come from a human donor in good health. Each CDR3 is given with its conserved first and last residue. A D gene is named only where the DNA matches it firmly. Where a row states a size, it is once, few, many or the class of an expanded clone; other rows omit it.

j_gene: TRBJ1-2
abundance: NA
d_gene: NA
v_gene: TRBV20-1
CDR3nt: TGCAGTGTCCTCGGTGATGCCTATGGCTACACCTTC
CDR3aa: CSVLGDAYGYTF

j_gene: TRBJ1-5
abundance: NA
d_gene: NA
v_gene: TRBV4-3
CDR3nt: TGCGCCAGCAGCCAAGTAAGGGGGTTTAATCAGCCCCAGCATTTT
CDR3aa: CASSQVRGFNQPQHF

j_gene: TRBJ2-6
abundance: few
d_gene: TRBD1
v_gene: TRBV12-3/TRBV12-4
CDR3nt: TGTGCCAGCAGTTTGTCTCACAGGGGTCTCTCCTCTGGGGCCAACGTCCTGACTTTC
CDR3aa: CASSLSHRGLSSGANVLTF

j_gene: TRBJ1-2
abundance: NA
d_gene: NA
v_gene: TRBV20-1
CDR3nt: TGCAGTGCCCAAACAGTCTCGAAGGGCTACACCTTC
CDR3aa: CSAQTVSKGYTF

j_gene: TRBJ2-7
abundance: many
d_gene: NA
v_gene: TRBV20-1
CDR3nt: TGCAGTGCTCCCTTACCGTCCTACGAGCAGTACTTC
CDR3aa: CSAPLPSYEQYF

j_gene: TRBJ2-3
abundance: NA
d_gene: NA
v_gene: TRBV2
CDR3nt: TGTGCCAGCAGCCTCCCCTCGTGGGGGGAAACAGATACGCAGTATTTT
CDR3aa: CASSLPSWGETDTQYF

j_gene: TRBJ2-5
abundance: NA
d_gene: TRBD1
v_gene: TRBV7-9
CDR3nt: TGTGCCAGCAGAGCGGGACAGGGGGACAGGGGGACCCAGTACTTC
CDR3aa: CASRAGQGDRGTQYF

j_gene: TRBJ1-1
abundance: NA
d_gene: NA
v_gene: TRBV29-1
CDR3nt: TGCAGCGTTGAGTCGAGGGTTAGAGACACTGAAGCTTTCTTT
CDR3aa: CSVESRVRDTEAFF

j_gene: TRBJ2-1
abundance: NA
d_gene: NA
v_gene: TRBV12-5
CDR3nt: TGTGCTAGTGGTTTACTAGTGGGGGGGGCCAACAATGAGCAGTTCTTC
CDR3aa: CASGLLVGGANNEQFF

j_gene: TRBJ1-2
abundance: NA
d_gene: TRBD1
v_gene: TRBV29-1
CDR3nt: TGCAGCGTTGCCCGGGGGACAGTAACTAACTATGGCTACACCTTC
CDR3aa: CSVARGTVTNYGYTF

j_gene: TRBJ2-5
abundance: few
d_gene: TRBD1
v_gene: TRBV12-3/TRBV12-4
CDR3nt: TGTGCCAGCAGTTTTGGGACAGGGCTAGTACAGACCCAGTACTTC
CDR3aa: CASSFGTGLVQTQYF

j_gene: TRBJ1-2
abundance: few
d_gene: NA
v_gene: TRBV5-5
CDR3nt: TGTGCCAGCAGCTTCACGGGACATATTCCTAACTATGGCTACACCTTC
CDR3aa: CASSFTGHIPNYGYTF

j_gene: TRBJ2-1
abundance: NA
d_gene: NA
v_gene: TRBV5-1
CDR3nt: TGCGCCAGCAGCCTGGACATTGGGGGCTACAATGAGCAGTTCTTC
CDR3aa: CASSLDIGGYNEQFF

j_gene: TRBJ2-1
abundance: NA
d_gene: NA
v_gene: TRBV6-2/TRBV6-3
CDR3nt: TGTGCCAGCAGTCGGAGTCTGAGCTCCTACAATGAGCAGTTCTTC
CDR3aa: CASSRSLSSYNEQFF

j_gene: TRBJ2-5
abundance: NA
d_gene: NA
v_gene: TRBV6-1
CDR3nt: TGTGCCAGCACCGGCAGGGTCTTCCAAGAGACCCAGTACTTC
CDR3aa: CASTGRVFQETQYF

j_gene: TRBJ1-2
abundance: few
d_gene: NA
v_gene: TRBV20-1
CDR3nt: TGCAGTCTATTCGGTGGGGGGCTAGGTGGCTACACCTTC
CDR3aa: CSLFGGGLGGYTF

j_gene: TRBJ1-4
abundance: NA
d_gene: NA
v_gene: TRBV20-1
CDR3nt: TGCAGTGCCCTACCCGAGGGAGGCGAAAAACTGTTTTTT
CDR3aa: CSALPEGGEKLFF

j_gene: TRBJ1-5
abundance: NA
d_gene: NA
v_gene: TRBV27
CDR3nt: TGTGACAGCAGTTTAACTCGGGATAGCAATCAGCCCCAGCATTTT
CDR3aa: CDSSLTRDSNQPQHF

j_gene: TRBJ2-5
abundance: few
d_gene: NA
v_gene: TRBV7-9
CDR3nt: TGTGCCAGCAGCCCTCCAGAGACCCAGTACTTC
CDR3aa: CASSPPETQYF

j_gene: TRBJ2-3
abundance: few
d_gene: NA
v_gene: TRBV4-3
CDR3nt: TGCGCCAGCAGCCAAGATGAACAGGGAGCAGGGTATATAGATACGCAGTATTTT
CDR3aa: CASSQDEQGAGYIDTQYF

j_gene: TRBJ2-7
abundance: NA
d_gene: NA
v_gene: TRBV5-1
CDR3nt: TGCGCCAGCAGCTACTCTAGCGTCTCTACCTACGAGCAGTACTTC
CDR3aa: CASSYSSVSTYEQYF

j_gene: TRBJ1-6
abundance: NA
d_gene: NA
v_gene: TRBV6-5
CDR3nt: TGTGCCAGCAGTTATTCCCAGAATTCACCCCTCCACTTT
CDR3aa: CASSYSQNSPLHF

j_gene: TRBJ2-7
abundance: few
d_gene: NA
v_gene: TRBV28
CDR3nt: TGTGCCTCCCACGGAGGGGCAGTAGTCTCCTACGAGCAGTACTTC
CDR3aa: CASHGGAVVSYEQYF

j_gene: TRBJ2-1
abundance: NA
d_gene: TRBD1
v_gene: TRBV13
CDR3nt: TGTGCCAGCACCTTGACAGGGGACGTGTATGAGCAGTTCTTC
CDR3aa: CASTLTGDVYEQFF

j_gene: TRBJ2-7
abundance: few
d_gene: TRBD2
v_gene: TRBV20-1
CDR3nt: TGCAGTGCTAGAAGGGGACTAGCGGGGGGGTTCTACGAGCAGTACTTC
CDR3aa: CSARRGLAGGFYEQYF

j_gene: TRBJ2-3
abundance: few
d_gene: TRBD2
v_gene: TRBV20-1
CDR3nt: TGCAGTGCGGATTCCACAGCGGGGGGGCGGATCGCAGATACGCAGTATTTT
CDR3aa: CSADSTAGGRIADTQYF

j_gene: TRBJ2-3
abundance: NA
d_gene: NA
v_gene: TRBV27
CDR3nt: TGTGCCAGCAGTTCTAATCAGGGAACGAGCACAGATACGCAGTATTTT
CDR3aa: CASSSNQGTSTDTQYF

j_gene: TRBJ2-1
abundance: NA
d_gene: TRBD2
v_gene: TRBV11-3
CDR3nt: TGTGCCAGCAGCCCGGGCGGGGGGCGCCTTCACAATGAGCAGTTCTTC
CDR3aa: CASSPGGGRLHNEQFF